This passage covers 8 T cell receptor beta chains from one sample sequenced in a study of low-dose radiotherapy and immunotherapy resistance in tumors. Stated time point: before trial treatment. The TCRs were subjected to amplification over around 19 PCR cycles employing a constant-region primer in conjunction with a V-primer adapter. TCRdb used MiXCR to reprocess the reads, holding one entry per CDR3 protein. The sample yields about 47,000 distinct CDR3 sequences, about 10% seen once. This material consisted of PBMCs, taken before treatment. Receptor source: a female donor with ovarian cancer.

The table lists this clonotype with many counts. This sequence joins TRBV5-1 and TRBJ2-1; the match to TRBD1 covers 9 bases. CDR1 and CDR2 (germline): SGHRS, YFSETQ. CDR3 size: 13 residues. The ends lost 6 bases at V and 8 bases at J; junction bases unmatched: 6. CDR3 amino acids: CASTFTGGDEQFF. The CDR3 coding sequence is TGCGCCAGCACCTTCACAGGGGGCGATGAGCAGTTCTTC.

The sample holds many counts of this clonotype. V gene TRBV12-5 combines with J gene TRBJ2-5; no definite D call. CDR3 length: 11 residues. Between the trimmed V and J ends, which lost 1 base and 5 bases, there was a span of 2 bases. CDR1 and CDR2 (germline): LGHNT, FRNRAP. The DNA of the CDR3 is TGTGCTAGTGGTTTGGGGGAGACCCAGTACTTC. Amino acids: CASGLGETQYF. Supplemented by reference TRBV12-5 and TRBJ2-5, the full variable domain reads DARVTQTPRHKVTEMGQEVTMRCQPILGHNTVFWYRQTMMQGLELLAYFRNRAPLDDSGMPKDRFSAEMPDATLATLKIQPSEPRDSAVYFCASGLGETQYFGPGTRLLVL.

This clonotype has ten or more counts. This sequence joins TRBV7-9 and TRBJ2-3, with D unclear. Trimming cost V 4 bases and J 1 base, with 12 bases left between them. CDR1 is SEHNR and CDR2 is FQNEAQ in the germline V gene (reference sequence). The CDR3 consists of 15 residues. The chain's CDR3 is CASSSPREGTDTQYF. Here the CDR3 DNA reads TGTGCCAGCAGCTCCCCAAGAGAGGGCACAGATACGCAGTATTTT.

A note on this clonotype: A far larger clone is one base from this, pointing to a likely read error. This CDR3 reads CASSSRGGMAYEQFF. Written as DNA, the CDR3 is TGTGCCAGCAGTTCGAGGGGGGGTATGGCCTACGAGCAGTTCTTC. The chain employs TRBV12-3 or TRBV12-4 and TRBJ2-1; weak D call: TRBD2 (7 bases). V was pared by 4 bases and J by 10 bases, with 20 bases between. The CDR3 is 15 amino acids.

This clonotype has a count of ten or more. V is TRBV10-1 and J is TRBJ2-7; D remains ambiguous. With 0 bases removed from V and 5 bases from J, the gap between germline ends came to 8 bases. In germline, CDR1 is WNHNN, CDR2 SYGVQD (reference sequence). The CDR3 loop spans 13 amino acids. CDR3 loop: CASSESSRDEQYF. The CDR3 region has the DNA TGCGCCAGCAGTGAGTCATCTCGGGACGAGCAGTACTTC.

This clonotype was detected many times. This chain connects TRBV29-1 to TRBJ1-6; 8 bases align to TRBD1. Looked up from germline, CDR1 is SQVTM and CDR2 is ANQGSEA. V was pared by 4 bases and J by 9 bases, with 11 bases of the junction left unmatched. This CDR3 has 15 amino acids. The CDR3, as DNA: TGCAGCGTTGCTCCGGGCAGGGGGCCGGGTTCACCCCTCCACTTT. Translating it yields CSVAPGRGPGSPLHF.

The table lists this clonotype with many counts. The J gene is TRBJ2-5, the V gene TRBV6-1, with D perhaps TRBD1 (6 bases). CDR1 and CDR2 from the germline V gene are MNHNS and SASEGT. This CDR3 region has 16 residues. V was pared by 1 base and J by 5 bases, with 17 bases between. The CDR3 loop reads CASSEDPMGAGETQYF. DNA for the CDR3: TGTGCCAGCAGTGAAGACCCCATGGGGGCAGGCGAGACCCAGTACTTC.

Points on this clonotype: Mismatch with germline at one junction end may stem from a read error. This chain joins TRBV19 and TRBJ2-1; TRBD2 agrees at 8 bases. This CDR3 is 19 amino acids long. Germline-derived CDR1 and CDR2 are LNHDA and SQIVND (reference sequence). CDR3 nucleotide sequence: TGTACCAGTAGTCCCATGGGGGGCGGGGGGTCGAGCTCCTACAATGAGCAGTTCTTC. Protein sequence: CTSSPMGGGGSSSYNEQFF. The full variable domain, its missing parts supplied by reference TRBV19 and TRBJ2-1, is DGGITQSPKYLFRKEGQNVTLSCEQNLNHDAMYWYRQDPGQGLRLIYYSQIVNDFQKGDIAEGYSVSREKKESFPLTVTSAQKNPTAFYLCTSSPMGGGGSSSYNEQFFGPGTRLTVL.